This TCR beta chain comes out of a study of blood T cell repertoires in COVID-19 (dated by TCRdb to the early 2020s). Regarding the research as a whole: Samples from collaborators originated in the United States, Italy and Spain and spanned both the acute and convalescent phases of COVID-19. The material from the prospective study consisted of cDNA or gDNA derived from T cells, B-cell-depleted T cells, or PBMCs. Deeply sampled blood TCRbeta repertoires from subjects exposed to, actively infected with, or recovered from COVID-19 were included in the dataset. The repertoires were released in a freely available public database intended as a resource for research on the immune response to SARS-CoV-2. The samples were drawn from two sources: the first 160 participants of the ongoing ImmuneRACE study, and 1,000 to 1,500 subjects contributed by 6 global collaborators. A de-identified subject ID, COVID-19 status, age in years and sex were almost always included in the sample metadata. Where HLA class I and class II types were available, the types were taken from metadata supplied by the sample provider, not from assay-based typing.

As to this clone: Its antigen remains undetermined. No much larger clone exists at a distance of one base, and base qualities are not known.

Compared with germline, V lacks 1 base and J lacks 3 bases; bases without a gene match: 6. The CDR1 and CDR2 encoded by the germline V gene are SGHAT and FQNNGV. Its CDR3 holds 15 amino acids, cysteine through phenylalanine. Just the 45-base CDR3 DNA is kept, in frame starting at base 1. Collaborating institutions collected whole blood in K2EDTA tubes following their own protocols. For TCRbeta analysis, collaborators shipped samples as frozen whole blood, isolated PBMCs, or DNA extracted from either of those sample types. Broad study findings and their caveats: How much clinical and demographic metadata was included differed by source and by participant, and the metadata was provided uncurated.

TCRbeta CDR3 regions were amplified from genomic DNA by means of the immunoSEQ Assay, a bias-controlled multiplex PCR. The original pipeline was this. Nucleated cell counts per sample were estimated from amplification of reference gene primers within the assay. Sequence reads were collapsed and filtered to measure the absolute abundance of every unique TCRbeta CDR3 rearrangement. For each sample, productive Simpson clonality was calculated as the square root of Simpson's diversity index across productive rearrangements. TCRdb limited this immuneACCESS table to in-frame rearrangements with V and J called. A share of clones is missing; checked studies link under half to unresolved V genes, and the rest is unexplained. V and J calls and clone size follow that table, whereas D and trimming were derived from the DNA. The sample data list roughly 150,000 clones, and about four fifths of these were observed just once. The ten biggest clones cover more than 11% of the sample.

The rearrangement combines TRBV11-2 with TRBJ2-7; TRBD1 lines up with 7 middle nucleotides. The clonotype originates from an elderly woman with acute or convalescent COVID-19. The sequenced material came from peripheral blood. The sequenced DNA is TGTGCCAGCAGCTTAGTTCGGTCAGGGGGCTACGAGCAGTACTTC. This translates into CASSLVRSGGYEQYF.